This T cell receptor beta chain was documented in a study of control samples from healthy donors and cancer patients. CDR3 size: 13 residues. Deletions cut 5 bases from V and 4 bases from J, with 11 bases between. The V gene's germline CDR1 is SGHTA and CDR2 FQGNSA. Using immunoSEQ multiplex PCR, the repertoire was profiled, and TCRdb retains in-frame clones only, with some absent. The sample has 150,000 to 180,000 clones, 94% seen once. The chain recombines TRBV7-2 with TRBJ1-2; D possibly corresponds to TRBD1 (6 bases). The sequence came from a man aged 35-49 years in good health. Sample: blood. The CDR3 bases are TGTGCCAGCAGCGATTGGACAGCCTATGGCTACACCTTC. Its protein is CASSDWTAYGYTF.